What follows are 19 T cell receptor beta chains derived from one specimen sequenced in a study of monozygotic twins with inflammatory bowel disease. From the 5' RACE reads, TCRdb lists one entry per CDR3 protein and no DNA. The sample table includes some 150,000 distinct CDR3 sequences. The material sequenced was blood. The source of these receptors is a human donor with ulcerative colitis or Crohn's disease, or a healthy co-twin of an affected twin (not recorded which).

The chain employs TRBV27 and TRBJ1-1; the TCRdb call, TRBD1, lacks DNA for checking. The germline V gene encodes CDR1 MNHEY and CDR2 SMNVEV (reference sequence). The CDR3 spans 13 residues. Here the CDR3 reads CASSSAGGSGAFF.

V and J are TRBV24-1 and TRBJ2-3; the D gene TCRdb calls, TRBD1, cannot be checked with no DNA. Germline V gene data show CDR1 as KGHDR and CDR2 as SFDVKD. This CDR3 region has 15 residues. The CDR3 spells CATSDPRTGGDTQYF.

V and J are TRBV5-5 and TRBJ1-4. The CDR3 covers 15 residues. The germline CDR1 and CDR2 sequences are SGHKS and YYEKEE (reference sequence). The CDR3 region is CASSFQPATNEKLFF.

V is TRBV5-1 and J is TRBJ2-5; checking the TCRdb D call of TRBD2 is not possible without DNA. CDR1 and CDR2 (germline): SGHRS, YFSETQ. The CDR3 length is 17 residues. The CDR3 spells CASSLAVGTAGRETQYF.

V usage is TRBV11-3 and J usage is TRBJ2-1; TCRdb lists TRBD1, though no DNA is available to test this call. CDR3 length: 14 residues. Germline lookup yields CDR1 SGHNT and CDR2 YENEEA. The CDR3 is CASKTTGASNEQFF.

The chain is built from TRBV5-1 and TRBJ2-3. This CDR3 region has 14 residues. CDR1 and CDR2 from the germline V gene are SGHRS and YFSETQ. CDR3 amino acids: CASSWTSGTDTQYF.

The CDR3 is CASSLNTRQGADTQYF. The chain couples TRBV18 to TRBJ2-3; TCRdb's assignment of TRBD1 cannot be checked, as there is no DNA. Per germline, CDR1 KGHSH and CDR2 LQKENI. This CDR3 has 16 amino acids.

V gene TRBV3-1 combines with J gene TRBJ2-3; TCRdb gives TRBD1 as the D gene, but with no DNA this cannot be confirmed. The germline V gene has CDR1 LGHDT and CDR2 YNNKEL (reference sequence). This CDR3 is 14 amino acids long. This chain's CDR3 is CASSGTGGLDTQYF.

This chain connects TRBV7-3 to TRBJ2-3. The CDR3 loop spans 13 amino acids. CDR1 is SGHTA and CDR2 is FQGTGA in the germline V gene. The CDR3 loop reads CASSTYSTDTQYF.

V usage is TRBV19 and J usage is TRBJ2-1. From germline, CDR1 is LNHDA and CDR2 SQIVND (reference sequence). The CDR3 is 15 amino acids. CDR3 in amino acids: CASSITDFPYNEQFF. The whole variable domain, filled in from reference TRBV19 and TRBJ2-1, reads DGGITQSPKYLFRKEGQNVTLSCEQNLNHDAMYWYRQDPGQGLRLIYYSQIVNDFQKGDIAEGYSVSREKKESFPLTVTSAQKNPTAFYLCASSITDFPYNEQFFGPGTRLTVL.

The chain carries TRBV7-2 and TRBJ1-5; no DNA is available, so the TRBD1 call from TCRdb remains unchecked. This CDR3 is built from 16 residues. CDR1 SGHTA and CDR2 FQGNSA come from the germline V gene. CDR3 loop: CASSYRGTGGNQPQHF.

The gene calls are TRBV3-1 and TRBJ2-1. The CDR3 length is 14 residues. Germline V CDR1 and CDR2: LGHDT, YNNKEL (reference sequence). CDR3: CASSQSVGWNEQFF.

The chain combines TRBV5-1 with TRBJ2-3; TCRdb returns TRBD1, unconfirmable since there is no DNA. The germline V gene encodes CDR1 SGHRS and CDR2 YFSETQ. The CDR3 is 14 amino acids. The CDR3 protein is CASRGQPSTDTQYF. The variable domain in full, with the rest retrieved from reference TRBV5-1 and TRBJ2-3, is KAGVTQTPRYLIKTRGQQVTLSCSPISGHRSVSWYQQTPGQGLQFLFEYFSETQRNKGNFPGRFSGRQFSNSRSEMNVSTLELGDSALYLCASRGQPSTDTQYFGPGTRLTVL.

This chain connects TRBV7-9 to TRBJ1-1; TCRdb returns TRBD1, unconfirmable since there is no DNA. The germline gives CDR1 SEHNR, CDR2 FQNEAQ (reference sequence). The CDR3 has 14 amino acids. CDR3 sequence reads: CASSSTPSDTEAFF.

The chain employs TRBV19 and TRBJ2-3; the D gene TCRdb calls, TRBD1, cannot be checked with no DNA. The CDR3 totals 13 residues. The germline V gene has CDR1 LNHDA and CDR2 SQIVND (reference sequence). The CDR3 region is CASSTGVTDTQYF. The whole variable domain, remainder taken from reference TRBV19 and TRBJ2-3, is DGGITQSPKYLFRKEGQNVTLSCEQNLNHDAMYWYRQDPGQGLRLIYYSQIVNDFQKGDIAEGYSVSREKKESFPLTVTSAQKNPTAFYLCASSTGVTDTQYFGPGTRLTVL.

This chain joins TRBV5-1 and TRBJ2-1; as DNA is missing, the TRBD2 call by TCRdb cannot be tested. The CDR3 contains 15 residues. The V gene's germline CDR1 is SGHRS and CDR2 YFSETQ. The CDR3 loop reads CASSLGGSIYNEQFF.

The genes are TRBV24-1 and TRBJ2-6. Looked up from germline, CDR1 is KGHDR and CDR2 is SFDVKD. This CDR3 has 16 amino acids. CDR3 residues: CATSETRSSGANVLTF.

The chain links TRBV25-1 to TRBJ1-1. Looked up from germline, CDR1 is MGHDK and CDR2 is SYGVNS. The CDR3 contains 15 residues. The CDR3 protein is CASSEYMGWGTEAFF.

CDR3 sequence reads: CASSQVPGTDNSPLHF. J is TRBJ1-6 and V is TRBV3-1; the TRBD1 assignment by TCRdb is unverifiable without DNA. The CDR3 loop spans 16 amino acids. CDR1 and CDR2 (germline): LGHDT, YNNKEL (reference sequence).